A selection of T cell receptor beta chains follows, all from one sample in a study of T cell repertoires in cytomegalovirus infection. TCRdb itself ran the reads through MiXCR, one entry per CDR3 protein. The repertoire holds around 530,000 distinct CDR3 sequences, with about 15% as singletons. The sequenced material came from CD8+ T cells from PBMCs. These receptors were obtained from a human donor in good health (CMV status not recorded). Some clones in this sample may be carry-over from other donors' samples. CDR3s include the opening cysteine and the closing phenylalanine or tryptophan. D genes are given only for firm matches. Size is stated for part of the rows, as once, few or many counts, or as a class when the clone is expanded.

v_call,j_call,d_call,clone_size,cdr3_nt,cdr3_aa
TRBV7-2,TRBJ2-7,TRBD2,many,TGTGCCAGCAGCTTAGGGGGTAGCGGGAGAAGGTACGAGCAGTACTTC,CASSLGGSGRRYEQYF
TRBV20-1,TRBJ1-1,NA,few,TGCAGTGCTAGAGATATACAGGGAGGGACTGAAGCTTTCTTT,CSARDIQGGTEAFF
TRBV11-3,TRBJ1-1,NA,NA,TGTGCCAGCAGCCAAAGGCCCAGTGAAGCTTTCTTT,CASSQRPSEAFF
TRBV7-9,TRBJ1-1,TRBD1,many,TGTGCCAGCAGCTTAGGCGACAGGGGGCTGACTGAAGCTTTCTTT,CASSLGDRGLTEAFF
TRBV20-1,TRBJ2-2,TRBD2,NA,TGCAGTGCTACTTACGGGACTAGCGGAGAAACCGGGGAGCTGTTTTTT,CSATYGTSGETGELFF
TRBV7-9,TRBJ2-7,NA,many,TGTGCCAGCAGCAACCGGAGAGGGGCCAGTGAGGACGAGCAGTACTTC,CASSNRRGASEDEQYF
TRBV15,TRBJ1-5,NA,NA,TGTGCCACCAGCAGAGCGTGGGGTCAGCCCCAGCATTTT,CATSRAWGQPQHF
TRBV29-1,TRBJ2-4,TRBD1,few,TGCAGCGTTGAGGACAGGGGGCTAAACATTCAGTACTTC,CSVEDRGLNIQYF
TRBV27,TRBJ2-7,NA,NA,TGTGCCAGCAGCCCGACAGCGAGCCGGCGGTACGAGCAGTACTTC,CASSPTASRRYEQYF
TRBV20-1,TRBJ1-5,NA,many,TGCAGTGCTAGAGATCGCTACGACAGAGTCAATCAGCCCCAGCATTTT,CSARDRYDRVNQPQHF
TRBV27,TRBJ2-7,NA,NA,TGTGCCAGCAGTCCAAAGAGGAGGGGAGACTACGAGCAGTACTTC,CASSPKRRGDYEQYF
TRBV27,TRBJ1-2,TRBD1,few,TGTGCCAGCAGTTTGTCCCAAGGGACAGGCTCTGTGTTCTATGGCTACACCTTC,CASSLSQGTGSVFYGYTF
TRBV5-1,TRBJ2-2,NA,few,TGCGCCAGCAGCGGGGACCAGACCGAGGGCAGGGAGCTGTTTTTT,CASSGDQTEGRELFF
TRBV5-6,TRBJ1-5,NA,many,TGTGCCAGCAGCTTTAGCAATCAGCCCCAGCATTTT,CASSFSNQPQHF
TRBV7-6,TRBJ2-7,NA,many,TGTGCCAGCAGCCCGGGGCAGGGGTTCTACGAGCAGTACTTC,CASSPGQGFYEQYF
TRBV10-3,TRBJ2-7,TRBD1,few,TGTGCCACGTTGGGACAGGGGGAGCAGTACTTC,CATLGQGEQYF
TRBV5-4,TRBJ2-1,NA,NA,TGTGCCAGCGGGAAAGGGCCGATGGGGATCCTCGATTATGATGAGCAGTTCTTC,CASGKGPMGILDYDEQFF
TRBV3-1,TRBJ2-1,NA,few,TGTGCCAGCAGCCCCGGACAGCTTACGGTCTCCTACAATGAGCAGTTCTTC,CASSPGQLTVSYNEQFF
TRBV6-5,TRBJ2-1,NA,NA,TGTGCCAGCAGTTACGGAAGACCCAATGAGCAGTTCTTC,CASSYGRPNEQFF
TRBV7-9,TRBJ2-2,NA,NA,TGTGCCAGCAAACATCCCCCGGGGGAGCTGTTTTTT,CASKHPPGELFF
TRBV27,TRBJ2-1,NA,many,TGTGCCAGCAGTACGGACGTAAGCTCCTACAATGAGCAGTTCTTC,CASSTDVSSYNEQFF
TRBV9,TRBJ2-1,TRBD1,few,TGTGCCAGCAGCACGGACAGGGGGATTGAGCAGTTCTTC,CASSTDRGIEQFF
TRBV7-9,TRBJ2-7,NA,NA,TGTGCCAGCAGCTTCCGTGGGATGGACGAGCAGTACTTC,CASSFRGMDEQYF
TRBV7-2,TRBJ1-6,TRBD1,many,TGTGCCAGCAGCTTTGCCGGGACAGGGGTTCAACCCCTCCACTTT,CASSFAGTGVQPLHF
TRBV6-6,TRBJ2-7,TRBD1,many,TGTGCCAGCAGTTACCACAGGGGATACGAGCAGTACTTC,CASSYHRGYEQYF
TRBV15,TRBJ2-7,NA,NA,TGTGCCACCAGCGGCCCCGGGACCAACTCCTACGAGCAGTACTTC,CATSGPGTNSYEQYF
TRBV7-9,TRBJ1-2,NA,many,TGTGCCAGCAGCTTAGGAGATGGAGGAACCTATGGCTACACCTTC,CASSLGDGGTYGYTF
TRBV4-2,TRBJ2-7,TRBD2,NA,TGTGCCAGCGGGGCGGCCAGCGGGAGGTTTTACGAGCAGTACTTC,CASGAASGRFYEQYF
TRBV6-5,TRBJ2-7,TRBD1,NA,TGTGCCAGCAGTTACGGACAGGGTGAGGGTGACGAGCAGTACTTC,CASSYGQGEGDEQYF
TRBV24-1,TRBJ2-7,TRBD1,NA,TGTGCCACCAGTGAAACCGGGACAGGGACCGAGCAGTACTTC,CATSETGTGTEQYF
TRBV6-1,TRBJ2-2,NA,NA,TGTGCCAGCAGTGTTCTACCTACCGGGGAGCTGTTTTTT,CASSVLPTGELFF
TRBV27,TRBJ2-7,TRBD2,many,TGTGCCAGCAGTTCGGCCCGGGGGGACGAGCAGTACTTC,CASSSARGDEQYF